This is a list of T cell receptor beta chains from one sample in a study of cytomegalovirus exposure and HLA in healthy donors. The assay was immunoSEQ multiplex PCR, and TCRdb's table has in-frame clones only and misses some. This table holds 250,000 or so clones, roughly 90% found once. Specimen: PBMCs. Source of these receptors: a man aged 18 to 29 in good health and CMV-seropositive. CDR3s include the opening cysteine and the closing phenylalanine or tryptophan. Fields, in order: V gene, D gene, J gene, clone size, CDR3 protein, CDR3 DNA. D genes are given only for firm matches. Where a row states a size, it is once, few, many or the class of an expanded clone; other rows omit it.

V: TRBV9; D: .; J: TRBJ2-1; size: .; CDR3: CASSVFGDEQFF; DNA: TGTGCCAGCAGCGTCTTCGGGGATGAGCAGTTCTTC
V: TRBV5-1; D: .; J: TRBJ1-3; size: few; CDR3: CASSLTGRDTIYF; DNA: TGCGCCAGCAGCTTGACAGGGAGAGACACCATATATTTT
V: TRBV7-9; D: TRBD1; J: TRBJ1-2; size: .; CDR3: CASSSSTGGRYGYTF; DNA: TGTGCCAGCAGCTCCTCGACAGGGGGCCGGTATGGCTACACCTTC
V: TRBV29-1; D: .; J: TRBJ2-5; size: .; CDR3: CSVGARGYQETQYF; DNA: TGCAGCGTCGGGGCGAGGGGGTACCAAGAGACCCAGTACTTC
V: TRBV6-5; D: TRBD1; J: TRBJ1-5; size: .; CDR3: CASSYSYRGLQPQHF; DNA: TGTGCCAGCAGTTACTCTTACAGGGGGCTTCAGCCCCAGCATTTT
V: TRBV5-1; D: TRBD1; J: TRBJ2-5; size: .; CDR3: CASSLDRGRETQYF; DNA: TGCGCCAGCAGCTTGGACAGGGGGCGAGAGACCCAGTACTTC
V: TRBV30; D: .; J: TRBJ2-2; size: once; CDR3: CAWRAQGSGELFF; DNA: TGTGCCTGGAGAGCGCAGGGGTCCGGGGAGCTGTTTTTT
V: TRBV19; D: .; J: TRBJ1-1; size: .; CDR3: CASSIGGAGNTEAFF; DNA: TGTGCCAGTAGTATAGGGGGGGCCGGGAACACTGAAGCTTTCTTT
V: TRBV20-1; D: .; J: TRBJ1-2; size: once; CDR3: CSAEANYGYTF; DNA: TGCAGCGCGGAAGCTAACTATGGCTACACCTTC
V: TRBV2; D: .; J: TRBJ2-7; size: .; CDR3: CASKRDRGYEQYF; DNA: TGTGCCAGCAAGCGGGACAGAGGTTACGAGCAGTACTTC
V: TRBV28; D: .; J: TRBJ2-7; size: .; CDR3: CASSLRQNEQYF; DNA: TGTGCCAGCAGTTTGCGCCAGAACGAGCAGTACTTC
V: TRBV19; D: .; J: TRBJ2-2; size: .; CDR3: CASRVSREAGELFF; DNA: TGTGCCAGTAGGGTTAGCAGGGAGGCCGGGGAGCTGTTTTTT
V: TRBV5-6; D: .; J: TRBJ2-7; size: .; CDR3: CASSLSGKTYEQYF; DNA: TGTGCCAGCAGCTTGAGTGGGAAGACCTACGAGCAGTACTTC
V: TRBV7-9; D: .; J: TRBJ2-7; size: .; CDR3: CASSLAGALYEQYF; DNA: TGTGCCAGCAGCTTAGCAGGGGCCCTATACGAGCAGTACTTC
V: TRBV6-6; D: .; J: TRBJ1-1; size: .; CDR3: CASSYAGTNTEAFF; DNA: TGTGCCAGCAGTTACGCCGGGACAAACACTGAAGCTTTCTTT
V: TRBV19; D: .; J: TRBJ2-1; size: .; CDR3: CASSTGPAGLNEQFF; DNA: TGTGCCAGTAGTACCGGACCGGCAGGTCTCAATGAGCAGTTCTTC
V: TRBV6-5; D: .; J: TRBJ1-2; size: few; CDR3: CASSYQKGGYTF; DNA: TGTGCCAGCAGTTACCAAAAGGGTGGCTACACCTTC
V: TRBV20-1; D: .; J: TRBJ2-3; size: .; CDR3: CSPYTDTQYF; DNA: TGCAGTCCGTACACAGATACGCAGTATTTT
V: TRBV5-6; D: .; J: TRBJ1-2; size: .; CDR3: CASSLVTVNYGYTF; DNA: TGTGCCAGCAGCTTGGTGACAGTAAACTATGGCTACACCTTC
V: TRBV28; D: .; J: TRBJ2-5; size: once; CDR3: CASSSRRGQETQYF; DNA: TGTGCCAGCAGTAGCAGGAGGGGACAAGAGACCCAGTACTTC
V: TRBV6-5; D: .; J: TRBJ1-4; size: .; CDR3: CASSLTGEKLFF; DNA: TGTGCCAGCAGTTTAACAGGGGAAAAACTGTTTTTT
V: TRBV27; D: .; J: TRBJ2-4; size: .; CDR3: CASSLRPENIQYF; DNA: TGTGCCAGCAGTCTCCGACCAGAGAACATTCAGTACTTC
V: TRBV4-1; D: TRBD2; J: TRBJ2-7; size: .; CDR3: CASSRIMLAGGTYEQYF; DNA: TGCGCCAGCAGCCGAATTATGCTAGCGGGAGGGACCTACGAGCAGTACTTC
V: TRBV14; D: .; J: TRBJ2-7; size: .; CDR3: CASSTTAPYEQYF; DNA: TGTGCCAGCAGCACCACGGCGCCCTACGAGCAGTACTTC
V: TRBV5-8; D: .; J: TRBJ1-2; size: few; CDR3: CASSLDRLYGYTF; DNA: TGTGCCAGCAGCTTGGACAGACTCTATGGCTACACCTTC
V: TRBV4-1; D: .; J: TRBJ2-2; size: .; CDR3: CASSLEDRPSGELFF; DNA: TGCGCCAGCAGCCTCGAAGACAGACCGTCCGGGGAGCTGTTTTTT
V: TRBV30; D: .; J: TRBJ1-4; size: .; CDR3: CAWSTGFGEKLFF; DNA: TGTGCCTGGAGCACAGGGTTCGGTGAAAAACTGTTTTTT
V: TRBV12-5; D: TRBD1; J: TRBJ1-2; size: .; CDR3: CASGLGWGTGAQGGYTF; DNA: TGTGCTAGTGGCCTGGGTTGGGGAACAGGGGCGCAGGGTGGCTACACCTTC
V: TRBV4-1; D: .; J: TRBJ2-1; size: .; CDR3: CASSQGNGYNEQFF; DNA: TGCGCCAGCAGCCAAGGGAATGGGTACAATGAGCAGTTCTTC
V: TRBV19; D: TRBD2; J: TRBJ2-3; size: .; CDR3: CARGEPSLRTSGRERATDTQYF; DNA: TGTGCCAGAGGAGAACCATCACTTAGGACTAGCGGGAGAGAGAGGGCCACAGATACGCAGTATTTT
V: TRBV30; D: TRBD1; J: TRBJ2-7; size: few; CDR3: CAWDREYEQYF; DNA: TGTGCCTGGGACAGGGAATACGAGCAGTACTTC
V: TRBV18; D: TRBD2; J: TRBJ2-1; size: .; CDR3: CASSALAASSYNEQFF; DNA: TGTGCCAGCTCAGCCCTAGCGGCGAGCTCCTACAATGAGCAGTTCTTC
V: TRBV13; D: TRBD2; J: TRBJ2-1; size: .; CDR3: CASSTTGTRIYNEQFF; DNA: TGTGCCAGCAGCACCACCGGGACTAGGATATACAATGAGCAGTTCTTC
V: TRBV2; D: TRBD1; J: TRBJ1-1; size: .; CDR3: CASSDRTGRAIAFF; DNA: TGTGCCAGCAGCGATAGGACAGGTCGAGCAATAGCTTTCTTT
V: TRBV5-1; D: TRBD2; J: TRBJ2-2; size: once; CDR3: CASSAGVPNTGELFF; DNA: TGCGCCAGCAGCGCGGGAGTACCGAACACCGGGGAGCTGTTTTTT
V: TRBV11-1; D: .; J: TRBJ2-1; size: .; CDR3: CASSSRPGPSYNEQFF; DNA: TGTGCCAGCAGCTCCCGCCCAGGGCCCTCCTACAATGAGCAGTTCTTC
V: TRBV27; D: .; J: TRBJ2-1; size: few; CDR3: CASSLERWANEQFF; DNA: TGTGCCAGCAGTTTAGAGAGGTGGGCCAATGAGCAGTTCTTC
V: TRBV7-9; D: .; J: TRBJ1-1; size: .; CDR3: CASGTRLNTEAFF; DNA: TGTGCCAGCGGAACCCGGTTGAACACTGAAGCTTTCTTT
V: TRBV4-3; D: TRBD2; J: TRBJ2-7; size: .; CDR3: CASSQLLAGEQEQYF; DNA: TGCGCCAGCAGCCAACTCCTAGCGGGAGAACAGGAGCAGTACTTC
V: TRBV6-5; D: .; J: TRBJ1-1; size: medium-sized; CDR3: CASSYAGAEAFF; DNA: TGTGCCAGCAGTTACGCAGGCGCTGAAGCTTTCTTT
V: TRBV30; D: .; J: TRBJ2-1; size: .; CDR3: CAWSVTRGFEQFF; DNA: TGTGCCTGGAGTGTAACCCGGGGGTTTGAGCAGTTCTTC
V: TRBV28; D: .; J: TRBJ1-2; size: .; CDR3: CASSPTLGVNYGYTF; DNA: TGTGCCAGCAGTCCTACTTTGGGAGTCAACTATGGCTACACCTTC
V: TRBV13; D: .; J: TRBJ2-1; size: .; CDR3: CASSLESDLYNEQFF; DNA: TGTGCCAGCAGCTTAGAGTCGGACTTATACAATGAGCAGTTCTTC